This TCR beta chain stems from a study of CD8+ T cells in alopecia areata. Looking at the study overall: Twice daily, treated patients received 5 to 10 mg of oral tofacitinib. Study-level findings and limits: The treated group had a single nonresponder, limiting CD8+ expansion-response conclusions. During tofacitinib treatment, many expanded lesional clones remained in scalp and blood.

RNA extraction and reverse transcription yielded cDNA as sequencing template. Assay: immunoSEQ multiplex PCR; the TCRdb copy retains only in-frame clones and omits some. The sample has more than 100,000 clones; approximately 53% are singletons. Treatment in this sample: oral pan-JAK inhibitor, 5-10 mg twice daily. Regarding this clone: What it recognizes is unknown.

Trimming shortened V by 0 bases and J by 6 bases, and 9 bases separated the two germline ends. This CDR3 comprises 12 residues. In germline, CDR1 is GTSNPN, CDR2 SVGIG (reference sequence). The sequencing here drew on CD4+ T cells sorted from blood, taken at week 4, from a patient treated with tofacitinib. The J gene is TRBJ2-7, the V gene TRBV30; D is ambiguous. The TCR sequence derives from a human donor with alopecia areata. The CDR3 spells CAWSVQGSEQYF. The CDR3 nucleotides are TGTGCCTGGAGTGTACAAGGGTCCGAGCAGTACTTC.